Listed here is a single TCR beta chain. CDR1 and CDR2 (germline): SQVTM, ANQGSEA. The ends lost 4 bases at V and 9 bases at J; junction bases unmatched: 2. The CDR3 extends over 13 amino acids. As originally analysed: The assay estimated nucleated cells by amplifying reference gene primers. Using immunoSEQ multiplex PCR, the repertoire was profiled, and TCRdb retains in-frame clones only, with some absent. From that table come the V and J calls and clone size; the DNA was used to work out D and trimming. The sample consists of 150,000 to 200,000 clones, approximately 90% of them appearing once. This record belongs to a study of blood T cell repertoires in COVID-19. At the level of the study: The origin of the acute and convalescent COVID-19 samples was the United States, Italy and Spain. PBMCs, B-cell-depleted T cells, or T cells were the source of the cDNA or gDNA that made up the material.

The V gene is TRBV29-1, the J gene TRBJ1-6, with 11 nucleotides matching TRBD1. The sequenced sample consisted of peripheral blood. This clonotype originated in a woman aged 55-70 years who had recovered from COVID-19. As DNA, the CDR3 is TGCAGCGTTGCGGACAGGGGGCCTTCACCCCTCCACTTT. This encodes CSVADRGPSPLHF.